What follows is one T cell receptor (beta chain) and its context. No antigen is known for it. Primers: 60 Vbeta forward and 13 Jbeta reverse. Data came from immunoSEQ multiplex PCR; TCRdb stores just in-frame clones and leaves some out. The sample has 95,000 to 150,000 clones; 65% to 80% are singletons. These data come from a study of cytomegalovirus exposure and HLA in healthy donors. Whole-study results and caveats: The study labeled about 160 TCR beta chains cytomegalovirus-associated. According to an earlier analysis, most TCR beta V segments yielded productive rearrangements about 87% or about 30% of the time.

The CDR3 covers 15 residues. Germline V gene sequence: CDR1 LNHDA, CDR2 SQIVND (reference sequence). With 6 bases clipped from V and 0 bases from J, the junction kept 3 bases outside the gene matches. The chain is built from TRBV19 and TRBJ2-3, with TRBD1 matching over 10 bases. The receptor was derived from a middle-aged woman in good health and CMV-seropositive. Sequenced sample: PBMCs. In nucleotides, the CDR3 is TGTGCCAGTAGCAGGACAGGGGGTAGCACAGATACGCAGTATTTT. Its translation is CASSRTGGSTDTQYF.